The clone carrying this T cell receptor beta chain was seen just once. Germline CDR1 reads SGHRS; CDR2 reads YFSETQ. CDR3 length: 16 amino acids. Unmatched junction bases numbered 6, after V lost 2 bases and J lost 5 bases. The assay was immunoSEQ multiplex PCR, and TCRdb's table has in-frame clones only and misses some. Among 150,000 to 200,000 clones, roughly nine tenths were seen once, and the ten largest hold around 3%. The sample belongs to a study of T cell responses to AZD1222 COVID-19 vaccine. This specimen was peripheral blood, taken 28 days after the second AZD1222 dose. The chain employs TRBV5-1 and TRBJ2-2; TRBD2 agrees at 10 bases. This TCR was recovered from an adult who received the AZD1222 COVID-19 vaccine. The CDR3 loop is CASSFLAGERTGELFF. CDR3 DNA: TGCGCCAGCAGCTTCCTAGCGGGAGAAAGAACCGGGGAGCTGTTTTTT.